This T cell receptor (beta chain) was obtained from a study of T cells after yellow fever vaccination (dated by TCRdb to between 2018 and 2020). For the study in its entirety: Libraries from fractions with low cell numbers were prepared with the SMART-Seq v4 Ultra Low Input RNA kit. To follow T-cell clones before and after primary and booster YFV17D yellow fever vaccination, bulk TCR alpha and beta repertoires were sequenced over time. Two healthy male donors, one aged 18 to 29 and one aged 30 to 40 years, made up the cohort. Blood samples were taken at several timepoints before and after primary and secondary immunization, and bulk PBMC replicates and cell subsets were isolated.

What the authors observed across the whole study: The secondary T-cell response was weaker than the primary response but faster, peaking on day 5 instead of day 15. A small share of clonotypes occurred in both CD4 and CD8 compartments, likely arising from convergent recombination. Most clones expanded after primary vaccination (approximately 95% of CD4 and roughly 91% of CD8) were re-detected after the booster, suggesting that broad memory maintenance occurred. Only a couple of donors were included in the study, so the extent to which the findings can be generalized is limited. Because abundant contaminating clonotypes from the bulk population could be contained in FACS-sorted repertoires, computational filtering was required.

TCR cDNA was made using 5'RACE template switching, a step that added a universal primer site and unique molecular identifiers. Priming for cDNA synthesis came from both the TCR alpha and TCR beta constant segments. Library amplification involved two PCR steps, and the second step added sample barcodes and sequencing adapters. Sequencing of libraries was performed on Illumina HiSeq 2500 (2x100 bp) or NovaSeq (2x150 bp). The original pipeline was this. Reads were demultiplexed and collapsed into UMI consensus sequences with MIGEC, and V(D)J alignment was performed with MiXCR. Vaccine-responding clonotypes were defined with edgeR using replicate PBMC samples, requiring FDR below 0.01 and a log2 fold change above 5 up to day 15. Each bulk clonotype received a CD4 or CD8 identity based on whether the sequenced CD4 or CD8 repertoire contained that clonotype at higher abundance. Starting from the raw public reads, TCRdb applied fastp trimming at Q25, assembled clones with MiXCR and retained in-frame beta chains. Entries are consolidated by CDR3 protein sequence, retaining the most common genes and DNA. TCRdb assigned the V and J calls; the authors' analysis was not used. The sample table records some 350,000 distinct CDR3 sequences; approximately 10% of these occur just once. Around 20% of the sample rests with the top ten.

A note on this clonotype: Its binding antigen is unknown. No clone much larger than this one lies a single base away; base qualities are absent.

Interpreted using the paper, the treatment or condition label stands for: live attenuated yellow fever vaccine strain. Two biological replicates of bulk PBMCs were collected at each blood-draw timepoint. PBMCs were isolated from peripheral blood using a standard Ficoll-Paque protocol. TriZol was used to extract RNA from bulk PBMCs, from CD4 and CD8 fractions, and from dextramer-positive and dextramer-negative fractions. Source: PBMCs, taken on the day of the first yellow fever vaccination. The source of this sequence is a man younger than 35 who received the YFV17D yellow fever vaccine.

The nucleotide sequence is TGCGCCAGCAGCCAAGACTCCGGAGGACGTCGCACCGGGGAGCTGTTTTTT. Its protein is CASSQDSGGRRTGELFF. The chain employs TRBV4-1 and TRBJ2-2, with TRBD2 as a weak D call on 5 bases. Reading the germline V gene gives CDR1 MGHRA and CDR2 YSYEKL. The CDR3 numbers 17 residues from cysteine through phenylalanine. Only the CDR3 region is kept as DNA, spanning 51 bases read in frame from base 1. The germline ends are 15 bases apart after V is trimmed by 0 bases and J by 4 bases.